This record concerns one TCR beta chain sequence. This study enrolled people aged about 18 to 90 from 24 US geographic areas. This specimen belongs to a study of blood T cell repertoires in COVID-19. Study-wide context: In each case, the material was cDNA or gDNA derived from T cells, B-cell-depleted T cells, or PBMCs.

In the source study's methods: Estimation of nucleated cell counts was performed using reference gene primer amplification. The repertoire was sequenced with immunoSEQ multiplex PCR; TCRdb's copy has only in-frame clones and lacks some. D and trimming come from the DNA, and the V and J calls and clone size come from that table. The sample yields a few hundred thousand clones, approximately 84% seen once. Sequencing was carried out using PBMCs or T cells enriched from blood (not recorded which). The TCR comes from a woman aged 25-40 years who had recovered from COVID-19.

The CDR3 nucleotides read TGCAGTGCTAGTAAACAGGGGGCTGGCTATGGCTACACCTTC. Encoded protein: CSASKQGAGYGYTF. This chain joins TRBV20-1 and TRBJ1-2; 9 positions match TRBD1. CDR3 length: 14 residues. Germline lookup yields CDR1 DFQATT and CDR2 SNEGSKA (reference sequence). The ends lost 3 bases at V and 4 bases at J; junction bases unmatched: 6.